The present entry profiles one TCR beta chain with its context. The antigen is undetermined. In germline, CDR1 is SNHLY, CDR2 FYNNEI. V was cut by 6 bases and J by 1 base, with 12 bases left in between. This CDR3 is built from 14 residues. From the reads, TCRdb called clonotypes with MiXCR, one entry per CDR3 protein. The table has fewer than 700,000 distinct CDR3 sequences, 20% to 25% seen once; the top ten hold 8%. This sample was included in a study of T cell repertoires in cytomegalovirus infection. Study-level results: Cumulative frequency of public TCR beta families picked out carriers of CMV plus the relevant HLA.

This chain joins TRBV2 and TRBJ2-5, with D possibly TRBD1 on 6 matching bases. Sequenced input: CD8+ T cells from PBMCs. This clonotype originated in a human donor in good health (CMV status not recorded). Some clones in this sample may be carry-over from other donors' samples. This CDR3 is CASRGRGPQETQYF. CDR3 nucleotides: TGTGCCAGCAGGGGCAGGGGACCCCAAGAGACCCAGTACTTC.